This paragraph reports one T cell receptor (beta chain). An end of the junction differs from the germline gene, which may be a read error. Per germline, CDR1 SGHDT and CDR2 YYEEEE. The CDR3 runs to 11 residues. The assay was carried out at the deep level. Repertoires were generated with immunoSEQ multiplex PCR, while TCRdb's copy carries only in-frame clones and drops some. The data hold approximately 600,000 clones, with around 96% observed a single time. This entry comes from a study of shared clonotypes between healthy human individuals. Naive CD8 cells, CD45RO-negative and positively selected for CCR7, excluded terminally differentiated effector memory CD45RA+ cells.

This chain connects TRBV5-6 to TRBJ2-7; no clear D gene. This receptor was obtained from a woman between 25 and 40 years old in good health. The sample consisted of naive CD8+ T cells sorted from blood. In DNA, the CDR3 is TGTGCCAGCAGCTTCTCCCACGAGCAGTACTTC. Its translation is CASSFSHEQYF.